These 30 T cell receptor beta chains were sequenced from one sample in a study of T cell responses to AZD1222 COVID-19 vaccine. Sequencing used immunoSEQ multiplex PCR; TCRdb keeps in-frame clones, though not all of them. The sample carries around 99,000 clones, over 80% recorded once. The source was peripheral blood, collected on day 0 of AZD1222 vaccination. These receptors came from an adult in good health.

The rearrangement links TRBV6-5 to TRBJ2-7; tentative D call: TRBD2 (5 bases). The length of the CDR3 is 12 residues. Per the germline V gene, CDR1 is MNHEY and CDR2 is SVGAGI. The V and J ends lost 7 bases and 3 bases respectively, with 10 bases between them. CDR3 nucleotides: TGTGCCAGCAAGGCTAGCTACTACGAGCAGTACTTC. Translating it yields CASKASYYEQYF.

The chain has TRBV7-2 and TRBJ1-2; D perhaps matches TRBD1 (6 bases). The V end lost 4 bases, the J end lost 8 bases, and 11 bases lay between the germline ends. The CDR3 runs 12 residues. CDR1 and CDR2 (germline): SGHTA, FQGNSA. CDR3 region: CASSSQGIGYTF. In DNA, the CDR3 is TGTGCCAGCAGCTCGCAGGGGATCGGCTACACCTTC. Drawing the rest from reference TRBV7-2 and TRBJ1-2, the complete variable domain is GAGVSQSPSNKVTEKGKDVELRCDPISGHTALYWYRQSLGQGLEFLIYFQGNSAPDKSGLPSDRFSAERTGGSVSTLTIQRTQQEDSAVYLCASSSQGIGYTFGSGTRLTVV.

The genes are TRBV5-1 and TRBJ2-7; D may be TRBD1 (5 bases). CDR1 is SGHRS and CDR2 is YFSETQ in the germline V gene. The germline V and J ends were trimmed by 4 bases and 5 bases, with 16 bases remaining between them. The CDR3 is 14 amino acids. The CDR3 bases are TGCGCCAGCAGCCCAGGCCAGACAGCCCACGAGCAGTACTTC. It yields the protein CASSPGQTAHEQYF.

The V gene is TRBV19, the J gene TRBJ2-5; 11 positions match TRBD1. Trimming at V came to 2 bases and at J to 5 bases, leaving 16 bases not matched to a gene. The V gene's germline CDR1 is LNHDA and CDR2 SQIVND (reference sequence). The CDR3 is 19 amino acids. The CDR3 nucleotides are TGTGCCAGTAGTATAATAAGGCCGGGACAGGGGGGTTTCGGGGAGACCCAGTACTTC. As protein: CASSIIRPGQGGFGETQYF.

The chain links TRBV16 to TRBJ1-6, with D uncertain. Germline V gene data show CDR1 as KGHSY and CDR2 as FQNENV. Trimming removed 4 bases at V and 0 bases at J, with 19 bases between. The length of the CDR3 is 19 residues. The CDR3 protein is CASSRSRVPRVSYNSPLHF. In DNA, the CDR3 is TGTGCCAGCAGCCGCTCCCGGGTCCCTAGGGTCTCCTATAATTCACCCCTCCACTTT.

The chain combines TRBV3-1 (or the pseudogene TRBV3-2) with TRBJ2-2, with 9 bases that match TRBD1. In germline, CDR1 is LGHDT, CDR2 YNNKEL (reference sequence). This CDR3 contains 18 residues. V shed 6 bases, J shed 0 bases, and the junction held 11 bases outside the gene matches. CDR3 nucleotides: TGTGCCAGCAGTCGACACGGGACAGGGTCGGCGAACACCGGGGAGCTGTTTTTT. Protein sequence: CASSRHGTGSANTGELFF.

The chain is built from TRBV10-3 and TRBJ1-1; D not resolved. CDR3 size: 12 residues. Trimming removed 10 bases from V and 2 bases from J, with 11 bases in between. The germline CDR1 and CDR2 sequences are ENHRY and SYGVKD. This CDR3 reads CATQDGNTEAFF. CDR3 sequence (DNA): TGTGCCACTCAGGACGGTAACACTGAAGCTTTCTTT.

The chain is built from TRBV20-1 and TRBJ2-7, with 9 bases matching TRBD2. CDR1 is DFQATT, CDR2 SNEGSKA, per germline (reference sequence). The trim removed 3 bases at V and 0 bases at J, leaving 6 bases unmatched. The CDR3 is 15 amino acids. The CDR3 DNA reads TGCAGTGCTAGTCAAGCGGGGGGTATCTCCTACGAGCAGTACTTC. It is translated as CSASQAGGISYEQYF.

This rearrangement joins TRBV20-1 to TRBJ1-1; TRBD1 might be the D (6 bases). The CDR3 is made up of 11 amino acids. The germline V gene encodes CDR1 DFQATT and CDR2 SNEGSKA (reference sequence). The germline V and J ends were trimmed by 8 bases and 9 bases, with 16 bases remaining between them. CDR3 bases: TGCAGTTCCGCGGGGGCAGGAAAAGCTTTCTTT. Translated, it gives CSSAGAGKAFF.

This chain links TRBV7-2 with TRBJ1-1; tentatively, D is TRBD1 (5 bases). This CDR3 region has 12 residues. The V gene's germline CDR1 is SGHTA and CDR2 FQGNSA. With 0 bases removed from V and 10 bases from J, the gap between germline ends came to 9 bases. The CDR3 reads CASSLALGGAFF. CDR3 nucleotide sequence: TGTGCCAGCAGCTTAGCGCTGGGGGGAGCTTTCTTT.

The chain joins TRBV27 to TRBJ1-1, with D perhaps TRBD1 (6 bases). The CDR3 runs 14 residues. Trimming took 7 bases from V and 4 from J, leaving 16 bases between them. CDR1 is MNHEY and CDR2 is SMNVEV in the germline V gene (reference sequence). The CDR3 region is CASTTGGGGTEAFF. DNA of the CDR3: TGTGCCAGCACCACGGGAGGGGGAGGCACTGAAGCTTTCTTT.

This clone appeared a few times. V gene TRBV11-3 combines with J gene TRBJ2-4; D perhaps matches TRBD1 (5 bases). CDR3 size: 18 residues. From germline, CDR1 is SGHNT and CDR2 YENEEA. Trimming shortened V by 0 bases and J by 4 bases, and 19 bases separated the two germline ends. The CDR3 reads CASSLDQGGSSRKNIQYF. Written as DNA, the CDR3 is TGTGCCAGCAGCTTAGATCAGGGTGGCAGCTCGAGGAAAAACATTCAGTACTTC. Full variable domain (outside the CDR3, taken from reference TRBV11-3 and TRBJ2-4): EAGVVQSPRYKIIEKKQPVAFWCNPISGHNTLYWYLQNLGQGPELLIRYENEEAVDDSQLPKDRFSAERLKGVDSTLKIQPAELGDSAVYLCASSLDQGGSSRKNIQYFGAGTRLSVL.

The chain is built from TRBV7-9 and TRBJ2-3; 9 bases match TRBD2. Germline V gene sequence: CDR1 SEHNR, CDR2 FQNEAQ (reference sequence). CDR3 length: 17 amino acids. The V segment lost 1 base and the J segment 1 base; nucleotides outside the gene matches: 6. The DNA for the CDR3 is TGTGCCAGCAGCTTAGGCGTGGTAGCGGGAGGCACAGATACGCAGTATTTT. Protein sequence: CASSLGVVAGGTDTQYF.

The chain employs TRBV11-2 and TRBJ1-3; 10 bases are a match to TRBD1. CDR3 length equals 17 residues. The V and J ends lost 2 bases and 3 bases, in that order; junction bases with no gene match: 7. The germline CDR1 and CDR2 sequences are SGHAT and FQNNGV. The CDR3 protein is CASSLWDRGSGGNTIYF. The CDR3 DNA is TGTGCCAGCAGCTTATGGGACAGGGGATCTGGTGGAAACACCATATATTTT. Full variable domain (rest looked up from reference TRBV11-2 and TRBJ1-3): EAGVAQSPRYKIIEKRQSVAFWCNPISGHATLYWYQQILGQGPKLLIQFQNNGVVDDSQLPKDRFSAERLKGVDSTLKIQPAKLEDSAVYLCASSLWDRGSGGNTIYFGEGSWLTVV.

CDR3 sequence reads: CASSALGTAEKLFF. CDR3 bases: TGTGCCAGCAGCGCCCTCGGGACAGCTGAAAAACTGTTTTTT. V is TRBV25-1 and J is TRBJ1-4, with 7 bases that match TRBD1. After removal of 6 bases from V and 7 bases from J, the junction contained 8 bases not matched to a gene. This CDR3 has 14 amino acids. Looked up from germline, CDR1 is MGHDK and CDR2 is SYGVNS.

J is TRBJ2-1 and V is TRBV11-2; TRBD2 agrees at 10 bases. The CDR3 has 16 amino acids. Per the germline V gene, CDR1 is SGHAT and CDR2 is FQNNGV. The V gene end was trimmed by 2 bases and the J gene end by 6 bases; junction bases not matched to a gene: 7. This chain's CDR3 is CASSLYLAGVTNEQFF. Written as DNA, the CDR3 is TGTGCCAGCAGCTTATACCTAGCGGGAGTTACCAATGAGCAGTTCTTC.

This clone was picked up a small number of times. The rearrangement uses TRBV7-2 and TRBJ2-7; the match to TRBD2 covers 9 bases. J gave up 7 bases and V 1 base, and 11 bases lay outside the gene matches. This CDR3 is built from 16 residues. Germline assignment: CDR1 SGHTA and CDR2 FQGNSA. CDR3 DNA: TGTGCCAGCAGCTTAGTATCTACTAGCGGGTCGATGGAGCAGTACTTC. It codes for CASSLVSTSGSMEQYF.

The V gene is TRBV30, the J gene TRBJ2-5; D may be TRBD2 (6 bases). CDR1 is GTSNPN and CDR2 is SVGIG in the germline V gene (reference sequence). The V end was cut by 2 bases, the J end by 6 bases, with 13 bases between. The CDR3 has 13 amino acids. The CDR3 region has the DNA TGTGCCTGGAGTCCCCGGGGGTTGCAGACCCAGTACTTC. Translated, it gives CAWSPRGLQTQYF.

This CDR3 is CSASSDRVSGYTF. The CDR3 bases are TGCAGTGCTAGTTCGGACAGGGTGAGCGGCTACACCTTC. The chain employs TRBV20-1 and TRBJ1-2; 8 bases align to TRBD1. J lost 8 bases, V lost 3 bases, and 8 bases had no gene match. CDR1 DFQATT and CDR2 SNEGSKA come from the germline V gene (reference sequence). The CDR3 runs 13 residues.

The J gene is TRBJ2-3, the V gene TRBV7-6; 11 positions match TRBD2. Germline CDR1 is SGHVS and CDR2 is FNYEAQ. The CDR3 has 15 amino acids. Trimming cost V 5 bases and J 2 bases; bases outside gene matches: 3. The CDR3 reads CASSPGLAVTDTQYF. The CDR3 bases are TGTGCCAGCAGCCCGGGACTAGCGGTCACAGATACGCAGTATTTT.

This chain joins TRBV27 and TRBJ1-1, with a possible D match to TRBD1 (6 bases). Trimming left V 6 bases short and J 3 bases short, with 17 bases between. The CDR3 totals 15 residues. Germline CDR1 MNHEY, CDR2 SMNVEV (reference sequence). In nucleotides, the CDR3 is TGTGCCAGCAGGGAAAACAGGGAGGCGCACACTGAAGCTTTCTTT. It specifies CASRENREAHTEAFF.

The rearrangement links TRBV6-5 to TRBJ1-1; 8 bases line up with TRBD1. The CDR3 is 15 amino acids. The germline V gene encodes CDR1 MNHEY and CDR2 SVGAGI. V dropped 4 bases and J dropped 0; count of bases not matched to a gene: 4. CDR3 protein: CASSLRQGMNTEAFF. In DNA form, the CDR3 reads TGTGCCAGCAGTTTGCGACAGGGGATGAACACTGAAGCTTTCTTT.

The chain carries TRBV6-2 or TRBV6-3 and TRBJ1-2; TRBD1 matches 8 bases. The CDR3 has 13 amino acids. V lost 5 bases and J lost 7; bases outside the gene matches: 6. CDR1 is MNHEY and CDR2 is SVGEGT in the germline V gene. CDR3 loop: CASSLGQELGYTF. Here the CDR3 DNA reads TGTGCCAGCAGTCTGGGACAGGAGCTTGGCTACACCTTC.

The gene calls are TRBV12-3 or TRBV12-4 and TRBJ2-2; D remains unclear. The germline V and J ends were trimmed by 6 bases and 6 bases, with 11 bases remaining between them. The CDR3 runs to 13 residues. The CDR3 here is CASSSGYAGELFF. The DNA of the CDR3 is TGTGCCAGCAGCTCAGGTTACGCCGGGGAGCTGTTTTTT.

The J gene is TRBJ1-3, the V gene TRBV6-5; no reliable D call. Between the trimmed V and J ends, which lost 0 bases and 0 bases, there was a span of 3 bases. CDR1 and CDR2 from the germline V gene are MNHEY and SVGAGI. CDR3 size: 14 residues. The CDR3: CASSYSISGNTIYF. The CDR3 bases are TGTGCCAGCAGTTACTCGATCTCTGGAAACACCATATATTTT.

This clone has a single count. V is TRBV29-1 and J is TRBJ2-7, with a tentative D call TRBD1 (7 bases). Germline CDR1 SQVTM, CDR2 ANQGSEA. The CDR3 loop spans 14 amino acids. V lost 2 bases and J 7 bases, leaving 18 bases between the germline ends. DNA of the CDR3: TGCAGCGTTGAACCCCCAGGGGGGTATCGGGAGCAGTACTTC. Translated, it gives CSVEPPGGYREQYF.

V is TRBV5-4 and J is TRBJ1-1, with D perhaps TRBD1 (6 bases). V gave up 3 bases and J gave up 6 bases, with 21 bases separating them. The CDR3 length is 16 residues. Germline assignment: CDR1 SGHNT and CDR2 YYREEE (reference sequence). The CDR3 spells CASSSLWGALASEAFF. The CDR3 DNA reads TGTGCCAGCAGCTCCCTTTGGGGGGCGCTTGCCTCTGAAGCTTTCTTT. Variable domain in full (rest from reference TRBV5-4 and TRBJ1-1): ETGVTQSPTHLIKTRGQQVTLRCSSQSGHNTVSWYQQALGQGPQFIFQYYREEENGRGNFPPRFSGLQFPNYSSELNVNALELDDSALYLCASSSLWGALASEAFFGQGTRLTVV.

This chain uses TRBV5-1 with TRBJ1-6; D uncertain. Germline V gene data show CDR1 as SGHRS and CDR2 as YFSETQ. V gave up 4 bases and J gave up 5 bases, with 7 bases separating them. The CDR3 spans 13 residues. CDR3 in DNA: TGCGCCAGCAGCCCCACTGATAATTCACCCCTCCACTTT. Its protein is CASSPTDNSPLHF.

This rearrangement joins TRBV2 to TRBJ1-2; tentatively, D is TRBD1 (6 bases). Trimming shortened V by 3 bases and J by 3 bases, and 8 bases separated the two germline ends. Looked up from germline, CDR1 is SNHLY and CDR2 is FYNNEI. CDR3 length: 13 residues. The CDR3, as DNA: TGTGCCAGCAGTGAGGGGGCTTACTATGGCTACACCTTC. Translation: CASSEGAYYGYTF.

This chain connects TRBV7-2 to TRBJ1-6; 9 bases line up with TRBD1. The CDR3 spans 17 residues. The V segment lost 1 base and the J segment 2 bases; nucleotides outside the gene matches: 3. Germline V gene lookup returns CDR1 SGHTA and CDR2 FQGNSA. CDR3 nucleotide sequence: TGTGCCAGCAGCTTAGGGACAGGGGTCGCCTATAATTCACCCCTCCACTTT. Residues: CASSLGTGVAYNSPLHF.